The present entry profiles one T cell receptor beta chain with its context. Antigen unknown. The data belong to a study of cytomegalovirus exposure and HLA in healthy donors. Study results and caveats: There were some 150 TCR beta chains listed as cytomegalovirus-associated.

The PCR had 60 Vbeta and 13 Jbeta primers. This table comes from immunoSEQ multiplex PCR, and its TCRdb copy is limited to in-frame clones, with some not included. Here the sample spans 80,000 to 95,000 clones, roughly 80% being singletons. The clonotype was recovered from a woman younger than 45 in good health and CMV-seronegative. The sequenced material came from PBMCs.

As DNA, the CDR3 is TGTGCCAGAAACCAGGCCCTGCCGTACGAGCAGTACTTC. Translating gives CARNQALPYEQYF. This chain links TRBV7-5 with TRBJ2-7; TRBD1 reflects the table's D call only, with no check against the DNA. TRBV7-5 is listed as a pseudogene. CDR3 length: 13 residues.